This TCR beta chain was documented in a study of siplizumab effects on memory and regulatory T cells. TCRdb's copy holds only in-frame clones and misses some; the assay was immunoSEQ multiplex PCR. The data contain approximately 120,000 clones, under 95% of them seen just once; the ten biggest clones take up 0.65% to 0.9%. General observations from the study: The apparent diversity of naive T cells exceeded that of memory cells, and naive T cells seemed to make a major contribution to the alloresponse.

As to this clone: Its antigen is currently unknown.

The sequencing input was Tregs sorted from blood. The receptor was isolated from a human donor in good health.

DNA of the CDR3: TGTGCCACCAGCAAAGTGGGAACCGGGGAGCTGTTTTTT. Residues: CATSKVGTGELFF. The chain joins TRBV15 to TRBJ2-2; D uncertain. The CDR3 extends over 13 amino acids. Trimming pared 4 bases from V and 5 bases from J, leaving 8 bases between. Looked up from germline, CDR1 is LNHNV and CDR2 is YYDKDF (reference sequence).